This T cell receptor beta chain was found in a study of T-cell memory formation after mild COVID-19. The study's findings and limits: A second wave of clones peaked on day 37, and their SARS-CoV-2 specificity went unconfirmed. That cross-reactive memory joined was suggested by some responding clones appearing in pre-infection memory.

It was 5'RACE with constant-segment primers that produced the TCR alpha and TCR beta cDNA libraries, which carried sample barcodes and UMIs. TCRdb reprocessed the 5' RACE reads via MiXCR and lists one record per CDR3 protein. Of over 10,000 distinct CDR3 sequences in the sample, roughly 15% were seen once. Germline lookup yields CDR1 LNHNV and CDR2 YYDKDF (reference sequence). Deletions cut 6 bases from V and 9 bases from J, with 18 bases between. The CDR3 has 13 amino acids. This clonotype was recorded at least ten times. What it recognizes is unknown. The receptor's source is a man aged 18 to 29 who had mild COVID-19 (a few samples of this study predate the infection). Cell type and time point are not known. The chain employs TRBV15 and TRBJ2-7; D possibly corresponds to TRBD1 (5 bases). Source material: PBMCs or a T cell subset sorted from them (not recorded which). CDR3 sequence: CATSTGFGFGQYV. As DNA, the CDR3 is TGTGCCACCAGTACAGGTTTTGGTTTCGGGCAGTACGTC.